The next 26 T cell receptor delta chains were all read from a single sample in a study of gamma-delta chains in newborns, infants, children. TCRdb applied CATT to the reads for clone calling. This sample has 14,000 to 15,000 delta-chain clones, with roughly 7% found just once. Source material: blood. These receptors all stem from a child who was a newborn, infant or young child, either healthy, febrile or measles-vaccinated (not recorded which).

This clone was recorded at least ten times. A far larger clone is off by one base, so a read error is likely. The CDR3 DNA is TGTGCCCGTGACGTACTGGGGGATAGCTCCTGGGACACCCGACAGATGTTTTTC. Residues: CARDVLGDSSWDTRQMFF. The J gene is TRDJ3, the V gene TRDV2; TRDD3 agrees at 11 bases. The CDR3 totals 18 residues. Germline V gene data show CDR1 as GEAIGNYY and CDR2 as EKD.

This clone qualifies as medium-sized. At the DNA level, this CDR3 is encoded by other sequences in the same sample as well. The V gene is TRDV2, the J gene TRDJ1; the match to TRDD3 covers 12 bases. V lost 2 bases, J lost 7 bases, and 1 base stayed unmatched. This CDR3 has 13 residues. Per the germline V gene, CDR1 is GEAIGNYY and CDR2 is EKD. Here the CDR3 DNA reads TGTGCCTGTGACATACTGGGGGATACTAAACTCATCTTT. This codes for CACDILGDTKLIF.

The chain carries TRDV2 and TRDJ3; the D gene is possibly TRDD3 (6 bases). With 0 bases removed from V and 1 base from J, the gap between germline ends came to 12 bases. Germline lookup yields CDR1 GEAIGNYY and CDR2 EKD. The CDR3 length is 18 residues. CDR3 nucleotide sequence: TGTGCCTGTGACACCTGGGGATCAAATTCCTGGGACACCCGACAGATGTTTTTC. The encoded protein is CACDTWGSNSWDTRQMFF.

This sequence joins TRDV1 and TRDJ1, with D perhaps being TRDD2 or TRDD3 (5 bases each). V was shortened by 3 bases and J by 0 bases, with 23 bases between the two germline ends. Germline V gene sequence: CDR1 TSWWSYY, CDR2 QGS. The CDR3 is made up of 19 amino acids. The CDR3 DNA reads as TGTGCTCTTGGGGATCCCCCTTTTCCTGGGCCCCCGTACACCGATAAACTCATCTTT. This codes for CALGDPPFPGPPYTDKLIF.

With respect to this clone: The sample carries other DNA sequences with the same CDR3. This chain joins TRDV2 and TRDJ1; 7 bases are shared with TRDD3. J lost 0 bases, V lost 1 base, and 1 base had no gene match. Germline lookup yields CDR1 GEAIGNYY and CDR2 EKD. The CDR3 length is 14 residues. Written as DNA, the CDR3 is TGTGCCTGTGACACGGGGGATTACACCGATAAACTCATCTTT. Translation: CACDTGDYTDKLIF.

This clone has more than one count but fewer than ten. This sample includes further DNA sequences coding for the same CDR3. This chain uses TRDV2 with TRDJ3; 7 nucleotides agree with TRDD3. Germline lookup yields CDR1 GEAIGNYY and CDR2 EKD. The CDR3 extends over 19 amino acids. V shed 0 bases, J shed 1 base, and the junction held 8 bases outside the gene matches. The CDR3 DNA sequence: TGTGCCTGTGACACCCTCGGCTGGGGGTCGTCCTGGGACACCCGACAGATGTTTTTC. This sequence encodes CACDTLGWGSSWDTRQMFF.

This chain uses TRDV2 with TRDJ3; TRDD3 matches 11 bases. V shed 2 bases and J 2 bases; nucleotides not matched to a gene: 7. The CDR3 has 19 residues. In germline, CDR1 is GEAIGNYY, CDR2 EKD. CDR3 nucleotide sequence: TGTGCCTGTGACAACGTACTGGGGGATATGCCCTGGGACACCCGACAGATGTTTTTC. Translation gives CACDNVLGDMPWDTRQMFF.

This clone occurred a few times. This chain uses TRDV2 with TRDJ3; TRDD3 matches at 7 bases. The CDR3 loop spans 17 amino acids. Germline values: CDR1 GEAIGNYY, CDR2 EKD. J was trimmed by 0 bases and V by 3 bases; bases with no gene match: 4. DNA of the CDR3: TGTGCCTGTGACGGGATACCCGGCTCCTGGGACACCCGACAGATGTTTTTC. This encodes CACDGIPGSWDTRQMFF.

This clone was detected a few times. A much larger clone is a single base away; this may be a read error. Other nucleotide sequences from this sample produce the same CDR3. The gene calls are TRDV2 and TRDJ2, with 11 bases matching TRDD3. In germline, CDR1 is GEAIGNYY, CDR2 EKD. The CDR3 has 17 amino acids. In DNA, the CDR3 is TGTGCCTGTGACACCGTTGGGGGATACGCTTTGACCGCACAACTCTTCTTT. Translation gives CACDTVGGYALTAQLFF.

This sequence joins TRDV2 and TRDJ3, with 11 bases lining up with TRDD3. Germline values: CDR1 GEAIGNYY, CDR2 EKD. V gave up 0 bases and J gave up 0 bases; unmatched junction bases: 6. This CDR3 contains 20 residues. The CDR3 sequence: CACDTAGGYPNSWDTRQMFF. As DNA, the CDR3 is TGTGCCTGTGACACCGCTGGGGGATACCCTAACTCCTGGGACACCCGACAGATGTTTTTC.

This clone is judged large (0.1 to 1%). In the same sample, other DNA sequences code for this CDR3. This chain connects TRDV2 to TRDJ3; TRDD3 matches 9 bases. With V trimmed by 0 bases and J by 4 bases, 0 bases remained unmatched. Germline CDR1 is GEAIGNYY and CDR2 is EKD. The CDR3 contains 16 residues. The CDR3 reads CACDTWGIWDTRQMFF. DNA for the CDR3: TGTGCCTGTGACACCTGGGGGATATGGGACACCCGACAGATGTTTTTC.

As for this clone: This clone may be a read error of a much larger clone one base away. The CDR3: CACDWGTDKHIF. CDR3 DNA: TGTGCCTGTGACTGGGGGACCGATAAACACATCTTT. The chain joins TRDV2 to TRDJ1; 7 bases are a match to TRDD3. This CDR3 has 12 amino acids. CDR1 GEAIGNYY and CDR2 EKD come from the germline V gene.

This clone is judged medium-sized. The V call is TRDV2, the J call TRDJ1; 12 bases fit TRDD3. The germline V gene has CDR1 GEAIGNYY and CDR2 EKD. Germline trimming cut 3 bases from V and 4 bases from J; bases unmatched to any gene: 5. The CDR3 has 15 residues. The CDR3, as DNA: TGTGCCTGTGACTACTGGGGGATACAAGGCGATAAACTCATCTTT. Its translation is CACDYWGIQGDKLIF.

The V gene is TRDV2, the J gene TRDJ3; perhaps TRDD3 as D (6 bases). CDR3 size: 18 residues. Germline-derived CDR1 and CDR2 are GEAIGNYY and EKD. Trimming left V 4 bases short and J 5 bases short, with 20 bases between. CDR3 DNA: TGTGCCTGTGAACCTCTACTGGGAGATCTCCGGGACACCCGACAGATGTTTTTC. This encodes CACEPLLGDLRDTRQMFF.

In its sample, this clone was seen many times. This same CDR3 is encoded by further DNA sequences in the sample. V is TRDV2 and J is TRDJ3, with 9 nucleotides matching TRDD3. Germline V gene data show CDR1 as GEAIGNYY and CDR2 as EKD. This CDR3 spans 18 amino acids. After removal of 0 bases from V and 0 bases from J, the junction contained 2 bases not matched to a gene. CDR3 protein: CACDTLGDRSWDTRQMFF. CDR3 bases: TGTGCCTGTGACACCCTGGGGGATCGCTCCTGGGACACCCGACAGATGTTTTTC.

This clone was detected many times. The sample carries other DNA sequences with the same CDR3. The V call is TRDV2, the J call TRDJ3; TRDD3 matches at 8 bases. Germline V gives CDR1 GEAIGNYY, CDR2 EKD. There are 17 residues in the CDR3. With 3 bases clipped from V and 1 base from J, the junction kept 4 bases outside the gene matches. The CDR3 DNA reads as TGTGCCTGTGACGCTACTGGGGGTTCCTGGGACACCCGACAGATGTTTTTC. Its protein product is CACDATGGSWDTRQMFF.

As concerns this clone: One end of the junction varies from germline; a read error may be responsible. The genes are TRDV2 and TRDJ3; 13 positions match TRDD3. CDR1 GEAIGNYY and CDR2 EKD come from the germline V gene. The CDR3 is 20 amino acids. The CDR3 is CACDSTGGYALSWDTRQTFF. CDR3 DNA: TGTGCCTGTGACTCAACTGGGGGATACGCCCTTTCCTGGGACACCCGACAGACGTTTTTC.

The chain has TRDV3 and TRDJ2, with TRDD3 matching 8 bases. Trimming removed 2 bases from V and 0 bases from J; junction bases left unmatched: 2. This CDR3 has 14 residues. CDR1 TVYSNPD and CDR2 GDNSRS come from the germline V gene (reference sequence). The CDR3 loop is CAFEGDTLTAQLFF. The CDR3 DNA follows: TGTGCCTTTGAGGGGGATACTTTGACAGCACAACTCTTCTTT.

This clone was seen more than once but under ten times. The same CDR3 can be traced to other DNA sequences in this sample. The chain combines TRDV2 with TRDJ3; a possible D gene is TRDD3 (5 bases). CDR3 size: 17 residues. V was clipped by 2 bases and J by 0 bases, with 10 bases between them. Germline loops: CDR1 GEAIGNYY, CDR2 EKD. In nucleotides, the CDR3 is TGTGCCTGTGACATTTTGGGGAGCTCCTGGGACACCCGACAGATGTTTTTC. Translated, it gives CACDILGSSWDTRQMFF.

The V and J genes are TRAV29/DV5 and TRDJ1, with TRDD3 matching 8 bases. Germline CDR1 NSMFDY, CDR2 ISSIKDK. The ends lost 0 bases at V and 0 bases at J; junction bases unmatched: 4. This CDR3 is 15 amino acids long. Here the CDR3 reads CAASVRLGDTDKLIF. The CDR3, as DNA: TGTGCAGCAAGCGTGAGACTGGGGGACACCGATAAACTCATCTTT.

The rearrangement uses TRDV2 and TRDJ3; 13 bases fit TRDD3. Trimming at V came to 1 base and at J to 0 bases, leaving 23 bases not matched to a gene. The length of the CDR3 is 26 residues. The germline CDR1 and CDR2 sequences are GEAIGNYY and EKD. The CDR3 region has the DNA TGTGCCTGTGACACTCCAGAGAGCTCGTTTACTGGGGGATACGCCCCCAGCTCCTGGGACACCCGACAGATGTTTTTC. Translating gives CACDTPESSFTGGYAPSSWDTRQMFF.

In this sample, this clone turned up a few times. V is TRDV2 and J is TRDJ1; a weak D match, TRDD3 (6 bases). Per the germline V gene, CDR1 is GEAIGNYY and CDR2 is EKD. V was trimmed by 3 bases and J by 0 bases, leaving 19 bases between them. There are 17 residues in the CDR3. This CDR3 is CACDPLGGRKYTDKLIF. CDR3 DNA: TGTGCCTGTGACCCCCTAGGGGGGAGGAAGTACACCGATAAACTCATCTTT.

This clone is categorized as medium-sized. The sample contains more than one DNA sequence encoding this CDR3. J is TRDJ3 and V is TRDV2; 8 positions agree with TRDD3. Germline values: CDR1 GEAIGNYY, CDR2 EKD. Germline trimming cut 1 base from V and 0 bases from J; bases unmatched to any gene: 4. CDR3 length: 18 amino acids. This chain's CDR3 is CACDTLGGYSWDTRQMFF. CDR3 DNA sequence: TGTGCCTGTGACACACTGGGGGGATACTCCTGGGACACCCGACAGATGTTTTTC.

This clone was counted many times. TCRdb has a much larger clone's protein, which differs at residue 4 from the translation of this DNA, likely because of a read error; what is shown is the protein translated from the DNA. The chain joins TRDV2 to TRDJ3; the match to TRDD3 covers 11 bases. The CDR3 runs to 17 residues. V was pared by 5 bases and J by 2 bases, with 4 bases of the junction left unmatched. CDR1 and CDR2 from the germline V gene are GEAIGNYY and EKD. In DNA form, the CDR3 reads TGTGCCTGTGGCATACTGGGGGATACCTGGGACACCCGACAGATGTTTTTC. It yields the protein CACGILGDTWDTRQMFF.

This clone came up many times. A far larger clone is only one base removed, so a read error is likely. The chain carries TRDV2 and TRDJ3; 9 nucleotides match TRDD3. Germline V gene data show CDR1 as GEAIGNYY and CDR2 as EKD. V lost 0 bases, J lost 2 bases, and 4 bases stayed unmatched. This CDR3 has 18 residues. CDR3 in amino acids: CACDTVLGETWDTRQMFF. CDR3 DNA sequence: TGTGCCTGTGACACCGTACTGGGGGAGACCTGGGACACCCGACAGATGTTTTTC.

This clone has more than one count but fewer than ten. It differs at one base from a far larger clone, so likely a read error. This same CDR3 is encoded by further DNA sequences in the sample. This rearrangement joins TRDV2 to TRDJ3; the match to TRDD3 covers 10 bases. Germline loops: CDR1 GEAIGNYY, CDR2 EKD. The CDR3 length is 18 residues. The CDR3 DNA reads TGTGCCTGTGACACCGGGGGATACGCGTCCTGGGACACGCGACAGATGTTTTTC. Its translation: CACDTGGYASWDTRQMFF.